A selection of T cell receptor beta chains follows, all from one sample in a study of cytomegalovirus exposure and HLA in healthy donors. The method was immunoSEQ multiplex PCR; TCRdb's version includes in-frame clones alone and lacks a portion of them. The repertoire shows approximately 120,000 clones; the top ten hold roughly 1%. Specimen: PBMCs. The source of these receptors is a man younger than 35 in good health and CMV-seronegative. CDR3s include the opening cysteine and the closing phenylalanine or tryptophan. The D gene is left open where the match is weak.

j_call: TRBJ1-2; d_call: -; v_call: TRBV6-5; cdr3_aa: CASSITGRGYTF; cdr3_nt: TGTGCCAGCAGTATAACAGGGAGAGGCTACACCTTC
j_call: TRBJ1-1; d_call: -; v_call: TRBV5-1; cdr3_aa: CASRQSGGTEAFF; cdr3_nt: TGCGCCAGCCGCCAATCGGGGGGCACTGAAGCTTTCTTT
j_call: TRBJ2-1; d_call: TRBD2; v_call: TRBV19; cdr3_aa: CASRTRTSGNNEQFF; cdr3_nt: TGTGCCAGTAGGACCAGGACTAGCGGCAACAATGAGCAGTTCTTC
j_call: TRBJ2-7; d_call: TRBD2; v_call: TRBV11-3; cdr3_aa: CASSPGLAGGYEQYF; cdr3_nt: TGTGCCAGCAGTCCGGGACTAGCGGGAGGGTACGAGCAGTACTTC
j_call: TRBJ2-1; d_call: -; v_call: TRBV20-1; cdr3_aa: CSARDPPVQFF; cdr3_nt: TGCAGTGCTAGAGATCCCCCGGTCCAGTTCTTC
j_call: TRBJ1-1; d_call: -; v_call: TRBV19; cdr3_aa: CASKTGINTEAFF; cdr3_nt: TGTGCCAGTAAAACAGGGATTAACACTGAAGCTTTCTTT
j_call: TRBJ1-2; d_call: -; v_call: TRBV14; cdr3_aa: CASSQDLLPYGYTF; cdr3_nt: TGTGCCAGCAGCCAAGATCTTCTACCCTATGGCTACACCTTC
j_call: TRBJ1-1; d_call: TRBD1; v_call: TRBV28; cdr3_aa: CATGGQGTTNTEAFF; cdr3_nt: TGTGCCACCGGGGGACAGGGGACTACCAACACTGAAGCTTTCTTT
j_call: TRBJ1-5; d_call: -; v_call: TRBV7-2; cdr3_aa: CASSFLNQPQHF; cdr3_nt: TGTGCCAGCAGCTTCCTTAATCAGCCCCAGCATTTT
j_call: TRBJ2-7; d_call: -; v_call: TRBV5-6; cdr3_aa: CASSFGYEQYF; cdr3_nt: TGTGCCAGCAGCTTCGGTTACGAGCAGTACTTC
j_call: TRBJ2-5; d_call: TRBD1; v_call: TRBV9; cdr3_aa: CASSPWTGGAGETQYF; cdr3_nt: TGTGCCAGCAGCCCCTGGACAGGGGGCGCCGGAGAGACCCAGTACTTC